A selection of T cell receptor beta chains follows, all from one sample in a study of cytomegalovirus exposure and HLA in healthy donors. Assay: immunoSEQ multiplex PCR; the TCRdb copy retains only in-frame clones and omits some. The table lists roughly 200,000 clones, around three quarters of them singletons, with 1.5% to 2% in the top ten. Specimen: PBMCs. The receptors were sampled from a young woman in good health and CMV-seronegative. The CDR3 runs from the conserved cysteine through the conserved F or W. D genes are given only for firm matches. Clone size appears in some rows only: once, few, many, or a class for an expanded clone.

>TRBJ1-2|-|-|TRBV4-2
TGTGCCAGCAGCATAATGACAGGCTATGGCTACACCTTC
CASSIMTGYGYTF
>TRBJ2-3|once|TRBD2|TRBV7-2
TGTGCCAGCAGCTTAGTCGGGACTAGCGGGACCACAGATACGCAGTATTTT
CASSLVGTSGTTDTQYF
>TRBJ2-4|-|-|TRBV15
TGTGCCACCAGCAGAGACCAGGGTCTAAACATTCAGTACTTC
CATSRDQGLNIQYF
>TRBJ2-5|-|TRBD1|TRBV5-1
TGCGCCAGCAGCTTGGGGGACAGGGGTGGGACCCAGTACTTC
CASSLGDRGGTQYF
>TRBJ2-2|-|TRBD1|TRBV7-9
TGTGCCAGCAGCTTACCTCCGAGGGACAGTAATGCCGGGGAGCTGTTTTTT
CASSLPPRDSNAGELFF
>TRBJ2-5|-|-|TRBV6-5
TGTGCCAGCAGCCCCCCCGGGTCCCAAGAGACCCAGTACTTC
CASSPPGSQETQYF
>TRBJ2-3|-|TRBD2|TRBV7-9
TGTGCCAGCAGCCAAGGGTTAGCGGGAGGCGCAGATACGCAGTATTTT
CASSQGLAGGADTQYF
>TRBJ2-2|-|-|TRBV7-9
TGTGCCAGCAGCCCACCGAGCCTCGCGAGCACCGGGGAGCTGTTTTTT
CASSPPSLASTGELFF
>TRBJ1-2|-|-|TRBV7-2
TGTGCCAGCAGGTGGCAGGGCCCAAACTATGGCTACACCTTC
CASRWQGPNYGYTF
>TRBJ1-2|-|TRBD1|TRBV7-9
TGTGCCAGCAGCCTGAGACAGGGGGCTGGCTACACCTTC
CASSLRQGAGYTF
>TRBJ2-1|-|TRBD1|TRBV5-1
TGCGCCAGCAGCTTGGGGACGACAGGGGGCTATTACTACAATGAGCAGTTCTTC
CASSLGTTGGYYYNEQFF
>TRBJ2-7|-|-|TRBV11-2
TGTGCCAGCAGCTTAGATATAGTACCGCTGAGTTCCTACGAGCAGTACTTC
CASSLDIVPLSSYEQYF
>TRBJ1-2|once|-|TRBV11-2
TGTGCCAGCAGCTTAGGCATGAGTCAGGGGCGGGAGGGCTACACCTTC
CASSLGMSQGREGYTF
>TRBJ2-5|few|-|TRBV7-9
TGTGCCAGCAGCTTAATACTCGGGACCCAGTACTTC
CASSLILGTQYF
>TRBJ1-1|-|TRBD1|TRBV4-1
TGCGCCAGCAGCCATACCACACAGGGGGCTTGGACTGAAGCTTTCTTT
CASSHTTQGAWTEAFF
>TRBJ2-1|-|TRBD2|TRBV18
TGTGCCAGCTCACCCGAAGTCCGACTAGCGGGATGGGGGAATGAGCAGTTCTTC
CASSPEVRLAGWGNEQFF
>TRBJ2-2|-|-|TRBV29-1
TGCAGCGTTGAGCGGATCGGCACCGGGGAGCTGTTTTTT
CSVERIGTGELFF
>TRBJ2-2|-|TRBD1|TRBV7-8
TGTGCCAGCAGCTTTGGTTATACAGGGGCGAACACCGGGGAGCTGTTTTTT
CASSFGYTGANTGELFF
>TRBJ2-7|-|-|TRBV19
TGTGCCAGTAGTGTCCGGGAACTAGTCAACGAGCAGTACTTC
CASSVRELVNEQYF
>TRBJ2-1|-|-|TRBV7-9
TGTGCCAGCAGCTCCCCGAGGTTCGAAGGCTCCTACAATGAGCAGTTCTTC
CASSSPRFEGSYNEQFF
>TRBJ2-3|few|-|TRBV9
TGTGCCAGCAGCGTTGGGATAAGAGTCGGGGGCACAGATACGCAGTATTTT
CASSVGIRVGGTDTQYF
>TRBJ1-6|-|TRBD1|TRBV6-5
TGTGCCAGCAGTTACTTCGGACAGGGGACCGCACCCCTCCACTTT
CASSYFGQGTAPLHF
>TRBJ2-7|-|-|TRBV1
TGCACCCAGCCGGTGCCGGAGGACGAGCAGTACTTC
CTQPVPEDEQYF
>TRBJ1-2|-|-|TRBV5-6
TGTGCCAGCAGCTTCCGGTGGACAGTGGACTATGGCTACACCTTC
CASSFRWTVDYGYTF
>TRBJ2-7|-|TRBD2|TRBV18
TGTGCCAGCTCACCACCAGGACTAGAGCGGGCCTACGAGCAGTACTTC
CASSPPGLERAYEQYF
>TRBJ2-3|-|TRBD2|TRBV4-2
TGTGCCAGCAGTTCAACGGGAGGGAGCACAGATACGCAGTATTTT
CASSSTGGSTDTQYF
>TRBJ2-3|-|-|TRBV15
TGTGCCACCAGCAGTTACAGACCCACAGATACGCAGTATTTT
CATSSYRPTDTQYF
>TRBJ1-2|-|TRBD1|TRBV11-2
TGTGCCAGCAGCTCGTGGGACAGAAGGTCCTATGGCTACACCTTC
CASSSWDRRSYGYTF
>TRBJ2-7|-|-|TRBV19
TGTGCCAGTAGTCGCGCGCACGGAGGGCTCGACGAGCAGTACTTC
CASSRAHGGLDEQYF
>TRBJ2-1|few|TRBD2|TRBV6-4
TGTGCCAGCAGTGCCCGGGGGCTAGCGGGGGGGCCGGGCTCCTACAATGAGCAGTTCTTC
CASSARGLAGGPGSYNEQFF
>TRBJ1-1|few|TRBD1|TRBV7-9
TGTGCCAGCAGCCTGAAAGTCACAGGGGGCCTTGAAGCTTTCTTT
CASSLKVTGGLEAFF
>TRBJ1-2|-|TRBD1|TRBV9
TGTGCCAGCAGCGTAGACAGGGGGGGATGTGGCTACACCTTC
CASSVDRGGCGYTF
>TRBJ1-2|few|-|TRBV23-1
TGCGCCAGCATTGGGAGGAACTATGGCTACACCTTC
CASIGRNYGYTF
>TRBJ2-1|-|TRBD2|TRBV7-3
TGTGCCAGCAGTCCCTCGGGGGGACTTTACAATGAGCAGTTCTTC
CASSPSGGLYNEQFF
>TRBJ1-5|-|TRBD1|TRBV15
TGTGCCACCAGCAGAGATCCAAGGGGGCTTGGCCAGCCCCAGCATTTT
CATSRDPRGLGQPQHF
>TRBJ1-2|once|TRBD1|TRBV19
TGTGCCAGTAGTAGGACAGGGGAGGATGGCTACACCTTC
CASSRTGEDGYTF
>TRBJ2-5|once|-|TRBV7-2
TGTGCCAGCAGCCTGGGACAAGCAGAAGAGACCCAGTACTTC
CASSLGQAEETQYF
>TRBJ2-1|-|-|TRBV9
TGTGCCAGCAGCGTAGTGGGGCGCTGGCCCCAGTTCTTC
CASSVVGRWPQFF
>TRBJ1-5|-|-|TRBV7-3
TGTGCCAGCAGCCTCCTCGAAACCGGGCAGCCCCAGCATTTT
CASSLLETGQPQHF
>TRBJ1-2|once|TRBD1|TRBV19
TGTGCCAGTAGCAGAGACAGGGCCCTCTATGGCTACACCTTC
CASSRDRALYGYTF
>TRBJ1-4|few|TRBD1|TRBV10-2
TGCGCCAGCAGGCAGGGGGATGAAAAACTGTTTTTT
CASRQGDEKLFF
>TRBJ2-1|-|TRBD2|TRBV5-1
TGCGCCAGCAGCTTTACGGGGGGGCCAGGTAATGAGCAGTTCTTC
CASSFTGGPGNEQFF
>TRBJ1-2|-|-|TRBV6-1
TGTGCCAGCAGATACACCGAACACTATGGCTACACCTTC
CASRYTEHYGYTF
>TRBJ1-1|-|-|TRBV19
TGTGCCAGTAGTATAGTGGGGCGGGAGAACACTGAAGCTTTCTTT
CASSIVGRENTEAFF
>TRBJ2-7|-|-|TRBV6-1
TGTGCCAGCAGTGACGAGGGCCGGGGGATTAGAGAGCAGTACTTC
CASSDEGRGIREQYF
>TRBJ1-1|-|TRBD1|TRBV2
TGTGCCAGCAGCCGCAGGGGGACTGAAGCTTTCTTT
CASSRRGTEAFF
>TRBJ2-3|-|-|TRBV7-8
TGTGCCAGCAGCCGGGGACTTTTCCGAACCACAGATACGCAGTATTTT
CASSRGLFRTTDTQYF
>TRBJ2-2|-|TRBD1|TRBV7-9
TGTGCCAGCAGCCTAGGAGGGACAGGGGTCACCGGGGAGCTGTTTTTT
CASSLGGTGVTGELFF
>TRBJ1-3|-|TRBD1|TRBV27
TGTGCCAGCAGTTCCGAGGACAGGGGCCAACACTCTGGAAACACCATATATTTT
CASSSEDRGQHSGNTIYF
>TRBJ2-1|once|-|TRBV27
TGTGCCAGCAGTTTAGGGTGGCGGGTAGGGAGCTCCTACAATGAGCAGTTCTTC
CASSLGWRVGSSYNEQFF
>TRBJ1-2|-|-|TRBV7-9
TGTGCCAGCAGCTTAGAGGGGATAATCGGTGGCTACACCTTC
CASSLEGIIGGYTF
>TRBJ2-1|-|-|TRBV5-1
TGCGCCAGCAGCGCTCGAGGAGACAATGAGCAGTTCTTC
CASSARGDNEQFF
>TRBJ1-1|-|-|TRBV7-9
TGTTCCAGCAGCCCTGGGAGGGGGGCGATGAACACTGAAGCTTTCTTT
CSSSPGRGAMNTEAFF
>TRBJ2-3|-|TRBD1|TRBV18
TGTGCCAGCTCACCCGCGACAGGGGGTCGTGCAGATACGCAGTATTTT
CASSPATGGRADTQYF